This TCR beta chain was obtained from a study of siplizumab effects on memory and regulatory T cells. Findings and limits, study-wide: Naive T cells appeared more diverse than memory cells and seemed to be major alloresponse contributors.

There are a few counts of this clone. As yet, its antigen is unknown. Trimming took off 5 bases at V and 8 bases at J, with 18 bases between the two ends. CDR1 and CDR2 (germline): SGHVS, FQNEAQ. The CDR3 has 15 residues. TCRdb's table, derived via immunoSEQ multiplex PCR, lists solely in-frame clones and lacks some. In the table there are 100,000 to 120,000 clones, 80% to 95% of which are singletons. This sequence was found in a human donor in good health. The sequenced material came from CD4+ T cells sorted from blood. This chain links TRBV7-8 with TRBJ1-4; perhaps TRBD1 as D (5 bases). Written as DNA, the CDR3 is TGTGCCAGCAGCCCTATGGGGGGGGTGGGCGAAAAACTGTTTTTT. It encodes CASSPMGGVGEKLFF.